The 32 T cell receptor beta chains below were found in one sample sequenced in a study of blood T cells in healthy people across ages. The authors ran a second PCR of 7 to 11 cycles using a sample-barcoded 5' primer and a J-beta primer mix. A single record per CDR3 protein comes from TCRdb applying MiXCR to the 5' RACE reads. This table has around 1,900,000 distinct CDR3 sequences, about 39% appearing once. The sequencing input was blood. Receptor source: a human donor in good health.

V and J are TRBV7-2 and TRBJ2-4, with D possibly being TRBD1 or TRBD2 (6 bases each). The closer fit of TRBJ2-5 to the DNA end suggests the J call may be wrong. Germline CDR1 reads SGHTA; CDR2 reads FQGNSA. The CDR3 runs 16 residues. The CDR3 sequence is CASSRPRRGVEETQYF. The CDR3 DNA reads TGTGCCAGCAGCCGTCCGAGGAGGGGGGTAGAAGAGACCCAGTACTTC.

The chain carries TRBV6-5 and TRBJ2-3; D possibly corresponds to TRBD2 (5 bases). Germline V gene sequence: CDR1 MNHEY, CDR2 SVGAGI. This CDR3 has 15 amino acids. Trimming removed 2 bases from V and 5 bases from J, with 14 bases in between. The CDR3 protein is CASSYPGLLGDTQYF. As DNA, the CDR3 is TGTGCCAGCAGTTACCCCGGCCTACTAGGAGATACGCAGTATTTT.

This rearrangement joins TRBV20-1 to TRBJ1-2, with no clear D. Germline CDR1 DFQATT, CDR2 SNEGSKA (reference sequence). Trimming took 1 base from V and 0 from J, leaving 6 bases between them. The CDR3 is 13 amino acids. The CDR3, as DNA: TGCAGTGCTAGAGTAACAGCTAACTATGGCTACACCTTC. It translates to CSARVTANYGYTF.

This clonotype was recorded at least ten times. The V and J genes are TRBV3-1 and TRBJ2-7; TRBD1 matches at 8 bases. Germline V gives CDR1 LGHDT, CDR2 YNNKEL (reference sequence). The CDR3 runs 14 residues. Germline trimming cut 0 bases from V and 4 bases from J; bases unmatched to any gene: 2. The CDR3: CASSQETGAYEQYF. The CDR3 region has the DNA TGTGCCAGCAGCCAAGAGACAGGGGCGTACGAGCAGTACTTC.

This clonotype was seen a few times. The chain uses TRBV20-1 and TRBJ2-3; unclear D gene. Between the trimmed V and J ends, which lost 6 bases and 0 bases, there was a span of 13 bases. CDR1 is DFQATT, CDR2 SNEGSKA, per germline (reference sequence). The CDR3 runs to 14 residues. The CDR3 spells CSARPTSSTDTQYF. For the CDR3, the DNA is TGCAGTGCAAGGCCCACTTCTAGCACAGATACGCAGTATTTT.

In its sample, this clonotype was seen once. The rearrangement joins TRBV11-2 to TRBJ1-1; 10 positions agree with TRBD1. Germline assignment: CDR1 SGHAT and CDR2 FQNNGV. V lost 0 bases to trimming and J lost 4 bases; unmatched junction nucleotides: 5. This CDR3 comprises 16 residues. The CDR3 loop reads CASSLDLRTGGTEAFF. In DNA form, the CDR3 reads TGTGCCAGCAGCTTAGATCTTCGGACAGGGGGCACTGAAGCTTTCTTT.

V and J are TRBV4-1 and TRBJ2-7; 7 positions match TRBD2. The germline V gene encodes CDR1 MGHRA and CDR2 YSYEKL. This CDR3 is built from 14 residues. The V and J ends lost 4 bases and 3 bases, in that order; junction bases with no gene match: 6. The CDR3 DNA reads as TGCGCCAGCAGCCCTGGGGGGGAGGACTACGAGCAGTACTTC. Its translation: CASSPGGEDYEQYF.

J is TRBJ1-4 and V is TRBV20-1; D unclear. The CDR3 sequence is 16 residues long. CDR1 is DFQATT and CDR2 is SNEGSKA in the germline V gene (reference sequence). V was shortened by 2 bases and J by 0 bases, with 13 bases between the two germline ends. The chain's CDR3 is CSARSIRYATNEKLFF. CDR3 nucleotide sequence: TGCAGTGCTAGATCAATACGTTATGCAACTAATGAAAAACTGTTTTTT.

The genes are TRBV5-1 and TRBJ1-6; 7 bases match TRBD1. Per germline, CDR1 SGHRS and CDR2 YFSETQ. V shed 1 base, J shed 3 bases, and the junction held 7 bases outside the gene matches. This CDR3 is built from 17 residues. CDR3 loop: CASSLKQGGDYNSPLHF. The CDR3 DNA sequence: TGCGCCAGCAGCTTGAAGCAGGGGGGCGACTATAATTCACCCCTCCACTTT.

The sample holds a few counts of this clonotype. The chain employs TRBV15 and TRBJ2-1; 9 nucleotides line up with TRBD1. CDR3 length equals 13 residues. Germline CDR1 reads LNHNV; CDR2 reads YYDKDF (reference sequence). V shed 8 bases and J 3 bases; nucleotides not matched to a gene: 2. In nucleotides, the CDR3 is TGTGCCACCCGGGACAGGGTCTACAATGAGCAGTTCTTC. Translation: CATRDRVYNEQFF.

This clonotype came up once. One junction end does not reproduce the germline sequence, and a read error may be involved. This chain uses TRBV27 with TRBJ2-1; D may be TRBD1 (6 bases). CDR3 length equals 15 residues. CDR1 and CDR2 (germline): MNHEY, SMNVEV (reference sequence). The CDR3 region has the DNA TGTACCAGCAGTCTCATCCAGGGGCCCTACAATGAGCAGTTCTTC. Translating gives CTSSLIQGPYNEQFF.

In this sample, this clonotype turned up once. V is TRBV24-1 and J is TRBJ2-5, with 7 bases aligning to TRBD1. J gave up 3 bases and V 3 bases, and 6 bases lay outside the gene matches. CDR1 is KGHDR and CDR2 is SFDVKD in the germline V gene. The CDR3 spans 15 residues. The CDR3 is CATSDKGTEEETQYF. CDR3 in DNA: TGTGCCACCAGTGATAAGGGGACAGAAGAAGAGACCCAGTACTTC.

This clonotype was recorded a few times. The chain combines TRBV7-2 with TRBJ2-7; perhaps TRBD2 as D (7 bases). V shed 5 bases and J shed 4 bases, with 21 bases lying between them. Germline CDR1 SGHTA, CDR2 FQGNSA. This CDR3 is built from 16 residues. The CDR3 bases are TGTGCCAGCAGCCGACAGTGGGGGGCGGGACTATACGAGCAGTACTTC. Its protein is CASSRQWGAGLYEQYF.

The sample holds a few counts of this clonotype. The J gene is TRBJ2-3, the V gene TRBV11-1; no clear D. Germline values: CDR1 SGHAT, CDR2 FQDESV (reference sequence). The CDR3 loop spans 13 amino acids. Trimming cost V 7 bases and J 0 bases, with 8 bases left between them. The DNA of the CDR3 is TGTGCCAGCACCACCTACAGCACAGATACGCAGTATTTT. Translation gives CASTTYSTDTQYF.

About this clonotype: A single base separates this from a much larger clone, so it may be a read error. Written as DNA, the CDR3 is TGCGCCAGCAGCTGGAGAGGGCTCGGCTATGGCTACACCTTC. This encodes CASSWRGLGYGYTF. The rearrangement joins TRBV5-1 to TRBJ1-2; D is undetermined. CDR3 length: 14 residues. The ends were cut back, 3 bases at V and 4 bases at J, with 13 bases in the middle. Germline V gene lookup returns CDR1 SGHRS and CDR2 YFSETQ.

Concerning this clonotype: A junction end diverges from the germline sequence, so it may reflect a read error. This chain links TRBV9 with TRBJ2-6; possible D gene TRBD1, 5 bases. CDR3 length equals 18 residues. Germline V lookup: CDR1 SGDLS, CDR2 YYNGEE. CDR3 loop: CASSVVEFFSSGANVRTF. The CDR3 DNA follows: TGTGCCAGCAGCGTAGTCGAGTTTTTTAGCTCTGGGGCCAACGTCCGGACTTTC.

This clonotype was seen a handful of times. The chain employs TRBV5-5 and TRBJ2-7, with no clear D. Trimming took 4 bases from V and 6 from J, leaving 11 bases between them. Germline V gives CDR1 SGHKS, CDR2 YYEKEE (reference sequence). The CDR3 extends over 12 amino acids. As DNA, the CDR3 is TGTGCCAGCAGCGAATATTGTGGCGAGCAGTACTTC. It encodes CASSEYCGEQYF.

In regard to this clonotype: At one boundary the junction diverges from the germline segment, which might be a read error. The chain is built from TRBV12-3 or TRBV12-4 and TRBJ2-3; the match to TRBD2 covers 7 bases. The CDR3 consists of 16 residues. The CDR3 here is CASSERDLTSTDTEYF. CDR3 nucleotide sequence: TGTGCCAGCAGTGAGCGGGACTTAACTAGCACAGATACGGAGTATTTT.

This chain uses TRBV12-3 or TRBV12-4 with TRBJ1-2, with 8 bases lining up with TRBD1. The CDR3 runs to 15 residues. V was pared by 1 base and J by 4 bases, with 5 bases of the junction left unmatched. This CDR3 is CASSLGTGLFYGYTF. CDR3 bases: TGTGCCAGCAGTTTAGGGACAGGGCTGTTCTATGGCTACACCTTC.

The table lists this clonotype with many counts. This sequence joins TRBV3-1 and TRBJ2-7; possibly TRBD2 for D (5 bases). CDR1 is LGHDT, CDR2 YNNKEL, per germline (reference sequence). The CDR3 loop spans 15 amino acids. The V gene lost 1 base and the J gene lost 5 bases, with 15 bases spanning the gap. In nucleotides, the CDR3 is TGTGCCAGCAGCCAAGGTAACCTACTGGAGGACGAGCAGTACTTC. Residues: CASSQGNLLEDEQYF.

Only a few counts were recorded for this clonotype. It may be a read error: a sequence one base away is much more abundant. This chain joins TRBV9 and TRBJ2-6, with 8 positions matching TRBD1. CDR1 is SGDLS and CDR2 is YYNGEE in the germline V gene. The CDR3 covers 15 residues. The V gene end was trimmed by 4 bases and the J gene end by 2 bases; junction bases not matched to a gene: 2. Here the CDR3 reads CASSTQGAGANVLTF. The CDR3 DNA reads TGTGCCAGCAGCACACAGGGGGCTGGGGCCAACGTCCTGACTTTC.

The V call is TRBV5-1, the J call TRBJ2-1; 9 bases match TRBD1. The germline V gene has CDR1 SGHRS and CDR2 YFSETQ. This CDR3 comprises 15 residues. The J segment lost 8 bases and the V segment lost 4 bases, leaving 10 bases of the junction unmatched. CDR3 DNA sequence: TGCGCCAGCAGCGACCGGGACAGGGTTTTGTATGAGCAGTTCTTC. Translated: CASSDRDRVLYEQFF.

This clonotype was seen more than once but under ten times. V and J are TRBV11-1 and TRBJ2-7; 11 nucleotides line up with TRBD2. Trimming removed 4 bases from V and 3 bases from J; junction bases left unmatched: 8. The CDR3 is made up of 16 amino acids. The germline gives CDR1 SGHAT, CDR2 FQDESV (reference sequence). CDR3 sequence (DNA): TGTGCCAGCAGCTCCCCCTCTAGCGGGGGGTACTACGAGCAGTACTTC. Its protein product is CASSSPSSGGYYEQYF. Full variable domain (missing parts from reference TRBV11-1 and TRBJ2-7): EAEVAQSPRYKITEKSQAVAFWCDPISGHATLYWYRQILGQGPELLVQFQDESVVDDSQLPKDRFSAERLKGVDSTLKIQPAELGDSAMYLCASSSPSSGGYYEQYFGPGTRLTVT.

This clonotype turned up a few times. The chain recombines TRBV7-9 with TRBJ2-3, with TRBD2 identical over 9 bases. CDR1 is SEHNR and CDR2 is FQNEAQ in the germline V gene (reference sequence). This CDR3 has 15 amino acids. The V gene end was trimmed by 2 bases and the J gene end by 6 bases; junction bases not matched to a gene: 6. In nucleotides, the CDR3 is TGTGCCAGCAGCTTACAGCGGGGGGTTTCGGATACGCAGTATTTT. Its protein product is CASSLQRGVSDTQYF.

V is TRBV20-1 and J is TRBJ2-3, with D maybe TRBD1 (6 bases). Germline V lookup: CDR1 DFQATT, CDR2 SNEGSKA (reference sequence). V shed 6 bases and J shed 3 bases, with 13 bases lying between them. CDR3 size: 13 residues. CDR3 DNA: TGCAGTGCACCGGGACACACTACAGATACGCAGTATTTT. This codes for CSAPGHTTDTQYF.

The J gene is TRBJ2-1, the V gene TRBV14; TRBD2 might be the D (6 bases). The CDR3 extends over 14 amino acids. Trimming took off 3 bases at V and 12 bases at J, with 18 bases between the two ends. Germline V gene sequence: CDR1 SGHDN, CDR2 FVKESK. CDR3 DNA sequence: TGTGCCAGCAGCCACTCTTCTTCGGGGGAATGGCAGTTCTTC. Its protein product is CASSHSSSGEWQFF.

This clonotype was seen a few times. The rearrangement joins TRBV20-1 to TRBJ2-5; possibly TRBD1 for D (6 bases). CDR1 is DFQATT, CDR2 SNEGSKA, per germline (reference sequence). This CDR3 contains 15 residues. V was cut by 0 bases and J by 9 bases, with 20 bases left in between. The chain's CDR3 is CSARDPQRTSGAQYF. Here the CDR3 DNA reads TGCAGTGCTAGAGATCCTCAGAGGACTTCAGGGGCCCAGTACTTC.

This chain joins TRBV29-1 and TRBJ2-3; no definite D call. With 8 bases removed from V and 1 base from J, the gap between germline ends came to 13 bases. The CDR3 is made up of 13 amino acids. Germline values: CDR1 SQVTM, CDR2 ANQGSEA. CDR3 sequence (DNA): TGCAGCTTGACTTTATCTGGCACAGATACGCAGTATTTT. It encodes CSLTLSGTDTQYF.

The chain links TRBV15 to TRBJ1-5, with unresolved D. CDR1 is LNHNV and CDR2 is YYDKDF in the germline V gene (reference sequence). CDR3 length: 12 amino acids. The ends were cut back, 6 bases at V and 1 base at J, with 4 bases in the middle. The CDR3 loop is CATSQSNQPQHF. In DNA, the CDR3 is TGTGCCACCAGTCAGAGCAATCAGCCCCAGCATTTT.

This clonotype was seen a handful of times. V usage is TRBV28 and J usage is TRBJ1-2; maybe TRBD1 (5 bases). The CDR3 has 15 amino acids. The V end was cut by 3 bases, the J end by 8 bases, with 19 bases between. Germline V gives CDR1 MDHEN, CDR2 SYDVKM. The CDR3 region is CASSLGPGPRRGYTF. DNA of the CDR3: TGTGCCAGCAGTTTGGGCCCGGGGCCACGTCGGGGCTACACCTTC.

CDR3: CASSYTDSATNEKLFF. For the CDR3, the DNA is TGTGCCAGCAGCTATACGGACAGTGCAACTAATGAAAAACTGTTTTTT. This sequence joins TRBV11-3 and TRBJ1-4; tentatively, D is TRBD1 (6 bases). This CDR3 contains 16 residues. Germline V gene sequence: CDR1 SGHNT, CDR2 YENEEA. Trimming removed 4 bases at V and 0 bases at J, with 12 bases between.

This clonotype was seen only a few times. The V and J genes are TRBV7-9 and TRBJ2-7, with D tentatively TRBD1 or TRBD2 (5 bases each). Per germline, CDR1 SEHNR and CDR2 FQNEAQ (reference sequence). The CDR3 extends over 16 amino acids. V was cut by 3 bases and J by 3 bases, with 18 bases left in between. CDR3 coding DNA: TGTGCCAGCAGCTTCGAATCGGGACCGACAGTCTACGAGCAGTACTTC. It codes for CASSFESGPTVYEQYF.